This T cell receptor beta chain appears in the sequencing data of a study of regulatory T cells in long-lasting Graves disease. According to the study, TCR beta libraries were built with iRepertoire HTBI primers and CDR3-region Arm-PCR. TCRdb reprocessed the multiplex PCR reads with MiXCR, giving one entry per CDR3 protein. The data contain around 330,000 distinct CDR3 sequences, approximately 20% of them singletons. To note about this clonotype: As yet, its antigen is unknown.

The CDR3 is 12 amino acids. Looked up from germline, CDR1 is MDHEN and CDR2 is SYDVKM. The V gene lost 8 bases and the J gene lost 2 bases, with 8 bases spanning the gap. Study-wide findings and caveats: For persistent Graves' patients, TCR diversity was lower than for newly diagnosed ones.

Time point: newly diagnosed GD, antithyroid drugs for less than 3 months. PBMC-extracted RNA yielded the TCR library. Patient provenance is recorded as an endocrinology department in Xi'an, China. The J gene is TRBJ2-3, the V gene TRBV28; no reliable D call. The sequence was collected from a female donor with Graves disease. The sample consisted of peripheral blood mononuclear cells (PBMCs), taken at new diagnosis, from a patient treated with antithyroid drugs. CDR3 protein: CASSAITDTQYF. The CDR3 nucleotides are TGTGCCAGCTCGGCAATCACAGATACGCAGTATTTT.